This TCR gamma chain comes out of a study of gamma-delta T cells after stem cell transplantation. TCRdb ran CATT on the RT-PCR reads. Of 560 or so gamma-chain clones listed, less than 35% are singletons. By proportion, this clone is large (0.1 to 1%). In the same sample, other DNA sequences code for this CDR3. This CDR3 contains 16 residues. Germline CDR1 and CDR2: GITISATS and ISYDGTV (reference sequence). The V segment lost 0 bases and the J segment 6 bases; nucleotides outside the gene matches: 2. The receptor was derived from a human donor. It is not recorded whose cells these are; they may come from a transplant donor. The chain combines TRGV9 with TRGJP. The J gene was missing in TCRdb and was found by matching the end of the DNA to germline. The sample consisted of gamma-delta T cells. The CDR3 bases are TGTGCCTTGTGGGAGGTGCGAGAGTTGGGCAAAAAAATCAAGGTATTT. As protein: CALWEVRELGKKIKVF.